The next 16 T cell receptor beta chains were all read from a single sample in a study of long-term antiretroviral therapy in people with HIV. A v3.0 immunoSEQ assay was performed at survey level. The method was immunoSEQ multiplex PCR; TCRdb's version includes in-frame clones alone and lacks a portion of them. The table lists 20,000 or so clones, over 80% of them singletons. The sequencing here drew on unsorted PBMCs, taken 1.8 years before starting antiretroviral therapy. The receptors were gathered from a man in his fifties or sixties with HIV.

The chain carries TRBV2 and TRBJ2-7, with D perhaps given as TRBD1 or TRBD2 (5 bases each). This CDR3 has 12 amino acids. Germline CDR1 and CDR2: SNHLY and FYNNEI. The V gene lost 7 bases and the J gene lost 1 base, with 8 bases spanning the gap. The CDR3, as DNA: TGTGCCAGCAACGGGGCTTCCTACGAGCAGTACTTC. The encoded protein is CASNGASYEQYF. The complete variable domain, with remaining parts taken from reference TRBV2 and TRBJ2-7, reads EPEVTQTPSHQVTQMGQEVILRCVPISNHLYFYWYRQILGQKVEFLVSFYNNEISEKSEIFDDQFSVERPDGSNFTLKIRSTKLEDSAMYFCASNGASYEQYFGPGTRLTVT.

The V and J genes are TRBV20-1 and TRBJ2-3; D call uncertain. The germline gives CDR1 DFQATT, CDR2 SNEGSKA (reference sequence). The CDR3 is 11 residues long. V lost 1 base and J 6 bases, leaving 5 bases between the germline ends. The CDR3 sequence is CSARVGDTQYF. The CDR3 region has the DNA TGCAGTGCTAGAGTGGGGGATACGCAGTATTTT.

The rearrangement links TRBV30 to TRBJ1-3; D not resolved. The V gene's germline CDR1 is GTSNPN and CDR2 SVGIG (reference sequence). The CDR3 length is 13 residues. The V and J ends lost 3 bases and 0 bases respectively, with 6 bases between them. CDR3 sequence (DNA): TGTGCCTGGAGCCTGAGCTCTGGAAACACCATATATTTT. Its translation is CAWSLSSGNTIYF.

The chain joins TRBV6-5 to TRBJ2-7; a weak D match, TRBD1 (5 bases). Germline-derived CDR1 and CDR2 are MNHEY and SVGAGI. V shed 4 bases and J shed 0 bases, with 10 bases lying between them. The CDR3 has 14 amino acids. CDR3 in amino acids: CASSSDMSSYEQYF. Written as DNA, the CDR3 is TGTGCCAGCAGTTCGGACATGAGCTCCTACGAGCAGTACTTC.

The chain uses TRBV18 and TRBJ1-1, with TRBD1 as a possible D gene (5 bases). The V gene lost 5 bases and the J gene lost 1 base, with 14 bases spanning the gap. CDR3 length: 15 residues. Germline V gene lookup returns CDR1 KGHSH and CDR2 LQKENI. This chain's CDR3 is CASSSRGPPNTEAFF. CDR3 in DNA: TGTGCCAGCTCATCGAGGGGACCCCCGAACACTGAAGCTTTCTTT.

V and J are TRBV15 and TRBJ2-3, with TRBD2 matching over 16 bases. J was trimmed by 4 bases and V by 2 bases; bases with no gene match: 9. Germline values: CDR1 LNHNV, CDR2 YYDKDF (reference sequence). The CDR3 is 19 amino acids. The CDR3, as DNA: TGTGCCACCAGCAGACCGGGACTAGCGGGGGGGCCTTTATCAGATACGCAGTATTTT. Translating gives CATSRPGLAGGPLSDTQYF.

Only a few counts were recorded for this clone. The V and J genes are TRBV4-3 and TRBJ1-6; D ambiguous. Germline V gives CDR1 LGHNA, CDR2 YSLEER. Trimming stripped 0 bases from V and 7 bases from J, with 10 bases between. This CDR3 is 15 amino acids long. This CDR3 is CASSQDGSGNSPLHF. CDR3 DNA: TGCGCCAGCAGCCAAGATGGATCGGGGAATTCACCCCTCCACTTT.

J is TRBJ1-3 and V is TRBV5-5; 9 bases are a match to TRBD1. The CDR3 contains 16 residues. CDR1 and CDR2 from the germline V gene are SGHKS and YYEKEE (reference sequence). V was pared by 0 bases and J by 3 bases, with 4 bases of the junction left unmatched. In DNA, the CDR3 is TGTGCCAGCAGCTTGGTTACAGGGGGCAGTGGAAACACCATATATTTT. Translated: CASSLVTGGSGNTIYF.

This clone was observed a few times. This rearrangement joins TRBV7-3 to TRBJ2-7; D is uncertain. CDR3 length: 12 amino acids. The V and J ends lost 0 bases and 7 bases respectively, with 7 bases between them. Per germline, CDR1 SGHTA and CDR2 FQGTGA. The CDR3 DNA is TGTGCCAGCAGCTTAACACGGGTGGAGCAGTACTTC. This gives the protein CASSLTRVEQYF.

V gene TRBV6-6 combines with J gene TRBJ2-1, with TRBD2 identical over 11 bases. CDR3 length: 16 residues. Germline V gives CDR1 MNHNY, CDR2 SVGAGI (reference sequence). V lost 6 bases, J lost 7 bases, and 11 bases stayed unmatched. CDR3: CASRLLAGGPGNEQFF. Written as DNA, the CDR3 is TGTGCCAGCAGGCTTTTAGCGGGAGGGCCCGGGAATGAGCAGTTCTTC.

This clone was found once. The chain is built from TRBV27 and TRBJ1-4; possibly TRBD1 for D (5 bases). Germline lookup yields CDR1 MNHEY and CDR2 SMNVEV (reference sequence). The CDR3 sequence is 12 residues long. V was trimmed by 6 bases and J by 10 bases, leaving 12 bases between them. The DNA of the CDR3 is TGTGCCAGCAGGGCACAGGTTGGAAAACTGTTTTTT. Amino acid sequence: CASRAQVGKLFF.

This clone has just a few counts. The chain employs TRBV11-2 and TRBJ2-7; D is possibly TRBD1 (5 bases). The CDR3 is made up of 12 amino acids. The V end lost 5 bases, the J end lost 6 bases, and 11 bases lay between the germline ends. Germline CDR1 and CDR2: SGHAT and FQNNGV. CDR3 loop: CASSTGWGEQYF. The CDR3 DNA reads TGTGCCAGCAGCACAGGATGGGGCGAGCAGTACTTC.

The rearrangement joins TRBV23-1 to TRBJ2-7; D is possibly TRBD1 (5 bases). TRBV23-1 belongs to the ORF category, with a function that is uncertain. V lost 2 bases and J lost 5, with 10 bases in between. The CDR3 has 13 residues. Here the CDR3 DNA reads TGCGCCAGCAGTCAACCAGGGTCCCACGAGCAGTACTTC. It is translated as CASSQPGSHEQYF.

This chain uses TRBV5-1 with TRBJ2-1; TRBD2 matches at 14 bases. J lost 6 bases, V lost 2 bases, and 7 bases had no gene match. The CDR3 covers 17 residues. Germline loops: CDR1 SGHRS, CDR2 YFSETQ. In DNA, the CDR3 is TGCGCCAGCAGCTTAGGGACTAGCGGGAGACCCTTCAATGAGCAGTTCTTC. This sequence encodes CASSLGTSGRPFNEQFF.

The V call is TRBV4-1, the J call TRBJ1-2, with D perhaps matching TRBD1 (5 bases). Germline CDR1 MGHRA, CDR2 YSYEKL. The length of the CDR3 is 14 residues. Deletions cut 0 bases from V and 4 bases from J, with 9 bases between. The CDR3 region has the DNA TGCGCCAGCAGCCAAGAACCAGGGAGCTATGGCTACACCTTC. This encodes CASSQEPGSYGYTF.

This clone was detected only a few times. The V and J genes are TRBV6-1 and TRBJ1-5; a possible D gene is TRBD1 (5 bases). Germline CDR1 is MNHNS and CDR2 is SASEGT. The CDR3 loop spans 13 amino acids. V was pared by 8 bases and J by 1 base, with 9 bases between. The CDR3 nucleotides read TGTGCCAGCGGGGGAACGAGCAATCAGCCCCAGCATTTT. The encoded protein is CASGGTSNQPQHF.